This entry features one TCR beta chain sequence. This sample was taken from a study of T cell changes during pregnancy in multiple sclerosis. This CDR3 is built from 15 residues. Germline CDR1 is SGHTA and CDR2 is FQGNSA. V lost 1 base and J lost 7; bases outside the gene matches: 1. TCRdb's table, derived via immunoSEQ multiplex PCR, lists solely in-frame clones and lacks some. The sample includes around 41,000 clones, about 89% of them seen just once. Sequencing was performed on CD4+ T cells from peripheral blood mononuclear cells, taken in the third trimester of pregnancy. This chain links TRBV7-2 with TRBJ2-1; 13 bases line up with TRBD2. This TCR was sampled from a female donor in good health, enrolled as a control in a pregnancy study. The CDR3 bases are TGTGCCAGCAGCTTAGTACTAGCGGGAGGGAATGAGCAGTTCTTC. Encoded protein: CASSLVLAGGNEQFF.